This passage covers 8 T cell receptor beta chains from one sample sequenced in a study of shared clonotypes between healthy human individuals. The naive CD8 population came from CD45RO-negative cells selected for CCR7, without terminally differentiated effector memory CD45RA+ cells. TCRdb's table, derived via immunoSEQ multiplex PCR, lists solely in-frame clones and lacks some. This table holds around 600,000 clones, 85% to 95% found once. Sequenced sample: naive CD8+ T cells sorted from blood. All receptors come from a woman aged 30 to 39 in good health.

The rearrangement links TRBV5-4 to TRBJ2-3, with D unresolved. Germline V lookup: CDR1 SGHNT, CDR2 YYREEE (reference sequence). V was clipped by 1 base and J by 6 bases, with 3 bases between them. The CDR3 covers 11 residues. The CDR3 loop is CASSLMDTQYF. DNA of the CDR3: TGTGCCAGCAGCTTGATGGATACGCAGTATTTT.

This chain links TRBV7-8 with TRBJ1-5; TRBD1 aligns across 12 bases. There are 19 residues in the CDR3. Germline CDR1 and CDR2: SGHVS and FQNEAQ. V trimming: 5 bases; J trimming: 2 bases; junction bases outside the gene matches: 13. In DNA form, the CDR3 reads TGTGCCAGCAGCCTCGGGACAGGGGGCCGGGTGGAGGGCAATCAGCCCCAGCATTTT. Amino acids: CASSLGTGGRVEGNQPQHF. Drawing the rest from reference TRBV7-8 and TRBJ1-5, the complete variable domain is GAGVSQSPRYKVAKRGQDVALRCDPISGHVSLFWYQQALGQGPEFLTYFQNEAQLDKSGLPSDRFFAERPEGSVSTLKIQRTQQEDSAVYLCASSLGTGGRVEGNQPQHFGDGTRLSIL.

The CDR3: CASRGVWTEYNEQFF. CDR3 in DNA: TGTGCCAGCAGAGGAGTCTGGACAGAGTACAATGAGCAGTTCTTC. The chain is built from TRBV2 and TRBJ2-1; D may be TRBD1 (6 bases). This CDR3 contains 15 residues. V lost 6 bases, J lost 4 bases, and 16 bases lay in between. The germline V gene has CDR1 SNHLY and CDR2 FYNNEI.

The V call is TRBV9, the J call TRBJ2-7, with 7 bases fitting TRBD1. V shed 8 bases and J 4 bases; nucleotides not matched to a gene: 9. The CDR3 loop spans 13 amino acids. The germline V gene has CDR1 SGDLS and CDR2 YYNGEE. The CDR3 reads CASSRQGEYEQYF. The CDR3 nucleotides are TGTGCCAGTTCGCGACAGGGCGAATACGAGCAGTACTTC.

Concerning this clone: At the DNA level, this CDR3 is encoded by other sequences in the same sample as well. V and J are TRBV4-1 and TRBJ2-7, with 8 bases identical to TRBD1. V dropped 3 bases and J dropped 3; count of bases not matched to a gene: 7. The CDR3 runs to 15 residues. CDR1 MGHRA and CDR2 YSYEKL come from the germline V gene. Here the CDR3 reads CASSQEGTGYYEQYF. The CDR3 nucleotides read TGCGCCAGCAGCCAGGAGGGGACAGGCTACTACGAGCAGTACTTC.

The rearrangement links TRBV7-9 to TRBJ2-2, with 7 nucleotides matching TRBD2. In germline, CDR1 is SEHNR, CDR2 FQNEAQ (reference sequence). V lost 4 bases and J lost 1; bases outside the gene matches: 0. The CDR3 length is 14 residues. In DNA form, the CDR3 reads TGTGCCAGCAGCTGGGAGGGGAACACCGGGGAGCTGTTTTTT. Translated: CASSWEGNTGELFF.

This sequence joins TRBV27 and TRBJ2-1; D is unclear. Germline V gives CDR1 MNHEY, CDR2 SMNVEV (reference sequence). This CDR3 spans 17 amino acids. The V gene lost 1 base and the J gene lost 0 bases, with 13 bases spanning the gap. Here the CDR3 DNA reads TGTGCCAGCAGTTTATATCAGGTCCTCGGCTCCTACAATGAGCAGTTCTTC. It codes for CASSLYQVLGSYNEQFF.

The chain employs TRBV28 and TRBJ2-7, with 13 bases fitting TRBD2. V shed 5 bases, J shed 3 bases, and the junction held 10 bases outside the gene matches. This CDR3 contains 17 residues. CDR1 and CDR2 (germline): MDHEN, SYDVKM. In nucleotides, the CDR3 is TGTGCCAGCAGTACCTTCCCACTAGCGGGAGGGAACTACGAGCAGTACTTC. Protein product: CASSTFPLAGGNYEQYF.